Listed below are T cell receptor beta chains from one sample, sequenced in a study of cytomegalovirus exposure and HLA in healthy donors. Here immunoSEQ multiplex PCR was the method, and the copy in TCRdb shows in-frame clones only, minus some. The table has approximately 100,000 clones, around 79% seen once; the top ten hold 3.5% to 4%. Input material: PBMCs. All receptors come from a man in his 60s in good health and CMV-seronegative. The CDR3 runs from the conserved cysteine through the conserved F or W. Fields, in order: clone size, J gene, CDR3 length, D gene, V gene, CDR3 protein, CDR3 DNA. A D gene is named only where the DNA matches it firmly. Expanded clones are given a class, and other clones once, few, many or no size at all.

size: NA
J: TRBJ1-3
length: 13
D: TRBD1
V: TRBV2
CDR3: CASSGDSGNTIYF
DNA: TGTGCCAGCAGTGGGGACAGTGGAAACACCATATATTTT

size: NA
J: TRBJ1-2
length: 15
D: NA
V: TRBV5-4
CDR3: CASGLRQELFHGYTF
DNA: TGTGCCAGCGGTCTAAGACAGGAATTGTTCCATGGCTACACCTTC

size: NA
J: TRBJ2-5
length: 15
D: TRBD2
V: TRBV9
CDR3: CASSGIAGGSETQYF
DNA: TGTGCCAGCAGCGGAATAGCGGGGGGGTCAGAGACCCAGTACTTC

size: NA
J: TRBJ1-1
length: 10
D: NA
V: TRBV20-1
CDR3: CSAREYEAFF
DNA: TGCAGTGCTAGAGAATATGAAGCTTTCTTT

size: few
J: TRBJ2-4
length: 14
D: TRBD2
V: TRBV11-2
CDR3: CASSLAGVRNIQYF
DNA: TGTGCCAGCAGCTTGGCGGGGGTCAGAAACATTCAGTACTTC

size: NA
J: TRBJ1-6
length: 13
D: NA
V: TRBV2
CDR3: CASNHAGSRPLHF
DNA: TGTGCCAGCAACCACGCGGGGTCCAGACCCCTCCACTTT

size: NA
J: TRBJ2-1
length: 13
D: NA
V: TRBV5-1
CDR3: CASSTIGGGMQFF
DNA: TGCGCCAGCAGCACAATAGGGGGGGGCATGCAGTTCTTC

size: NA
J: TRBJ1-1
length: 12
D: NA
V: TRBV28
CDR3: CASSTPRTEAFF
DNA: TGTGCCAGCAGTACTCCCCGCACTGAAGCTTTCTTT

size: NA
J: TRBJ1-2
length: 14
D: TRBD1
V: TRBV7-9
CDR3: CASSLGQGASGYTF
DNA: TGTGCCAGCAGCTTAGGGCAGGGGGCGTCTGGCTACACCTTC

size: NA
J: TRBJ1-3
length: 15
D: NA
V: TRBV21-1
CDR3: CASSHGHPSGNTIYF
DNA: TGTGCCAGCAGCCACGGACACCCTTCTGGAAACACCATATATTTT

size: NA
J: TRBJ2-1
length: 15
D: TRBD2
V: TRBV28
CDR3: CASSRTSGGDNEQFF
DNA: TGTGCCAGCAGTAGGACTAGCGGGGGTGACAATGAGCAGTTCTTC

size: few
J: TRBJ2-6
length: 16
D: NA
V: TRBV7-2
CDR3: CASTLTGGSGANVLTF
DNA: TGTGCCAGCACCTTGACAGGCGGCTCTGGGGCCAACGTCCTGACTTTC

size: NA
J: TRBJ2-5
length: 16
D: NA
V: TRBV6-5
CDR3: CASSYSSGFSQETQYF
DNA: TGTGCCAGCAGTTACTCCTCCGGGTTTTCGCAAGAGACCCAGTACTTC

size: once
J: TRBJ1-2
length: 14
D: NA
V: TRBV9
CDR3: CASSVGQTGYGYTF
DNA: TGTGCCAGCAGCGTAGGACAGACCGGGTATGGCTACACCTTC

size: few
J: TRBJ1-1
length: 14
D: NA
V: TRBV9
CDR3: CASSVTGANTEAFF
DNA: TGTGCCAGCAGCGTGACAGGAGCGAACACTGAAGCTTTCTTT